Here is one TCR beta chain with its context. What it binds is not known. This sample is drawn from a study of cytomegalovirus exposure and HLA in healthy donors. The V end was cut by 2 bases, the J end by 0 bases, with 14 bases between. CDR1 is SGHTA, CDR2 FQGNSA, per germline. This CDR3 has 18 amino acids. Whole-study results and caveats: In a later analysis, HLA-associated TCR beta chains were more clonally expanded than equally common others. Cytomegalovirus status was reportedly diagnosed by the classifier with high sensitivity and specificity. The authors listed 150 to 200 TCR beta chains as cytomegalovirus-associated. A prior analysis recorded that most TCR beta V segments were productive about 87% or about 30% of the time.

Use of 60 Vbeta and 13 Jbeta primers characterized the PCR. Repertoires were generated with immunoSEQ multiplex PCR, while TCRdb's copy carries only in-frame clones and drops some. The sample holds approximately 100,000 clones; 74% are singletons and the top ten take about 2%. This rearrangement joins TRBV7-2 to TRBJ2-6; TRBD2 might be the D (6 bases). The receptor was isolated from a human donor in good health. The specimen sequenced was PBMCs. CDR3 sequence (DNA): TGTGCCAGCAGCTTAAGACTAGTGAGGGTCTCTGGGGCCAACGTCCTGACTTTC. This sequence encodes CASSLRLVRVSGANVLTF.